What follows describes a single T cell receptor (beta chain). This record belongs to a study of blood T cell repertoires in COVID-19. The CDR3 has 16 amino acids. The germline gives CDR1 SGHVS, CDR2 FQNEAQ. V lost 5 bases to trimming and J lost 0 bases; unmatched junction nucleotides: 8. Data came from immunoSEQ multiplex PCR; TCRdb stores just in-frame clones and leaves some out. The sample shows over 300,000 clones, about 83% of them seen only once. Material for sequencing was peripheral blood. The sequence derives from a woman in her fifties or sixties with acute or convalescent COVID-19. The chain uses TRBV7-8 and TRBJ2-7, with 9 nucleotides matching TRBD2. In DNA, the CDR3 is TGTGCCAGCAGCGAACTAGCGGGCACCAGCTCCTACGAGCAGTACTTC. It yields the protein CASSELAGTSSYEQYF. Drawing the rest from reference TRBV7-8 and TRBJ2-7, the complete variable domain is GAGVSQSPRYKVAKRGQDVALRCDPISGHVSLFWYQQALGQGPEFLTYFQNEAQLDKSGLPSDRFFAERPEGSVSTLKIQRTQQEDSAVYLCASSELAGTSSYEQYFGPGTRLTVT.